This TCR beta chain was identified in a study of cytomegalovirus exposure and HLA in healthy donors. Sequencing used immunoSEQ multiplex PCR; TCRdb keeps in-frame clones, though not all of them. Of about 110,000 clones listed, around 95% are singletons. This sequence was found in a woman between 18 and 29 years old in good health and CMV-seronegative. Sample: PBMCs.

CDR3 nucleotides: TGCGCCAGCAGCAGCCCTGCGCTAGCGGGGCAGAACAATGAGCAGTTCTTC. Translated, it gives CASSSPALAGQNNEQFF. This sequence joins TRBV5-1 and TRBJ2-1, with 9 bases that match TRBD2. The CDR3 extends over 17 amino acids. The V segment lost 4 bases and the J segment 5 bases; nucleotides outside the gene matches: 13. Looked up from germline, CDR1 is SGHRS and CDR2 is YFSETQ.